One and the same sample provided the 3 T cell receptor beta chains below, sequenced in a study of vaccination and CD4 T cells after COVID-19. The treatment here: approximately nine-day PBMC culture with coronavirus spike peptide pools or control peptides (ViraFEST assay). No antigen has been identified for these receptors. Sequenced with the Oncomine TCR Beta short-read assay was DNA taken from cultured CD4+ T cells. TCRdb independently ran MiXCR on the PCR reads; one entry per CDR3 protein. Of 7,000 to 8,500 distinct CDR3 sequences in the sample, about 59% are singletons; the top ten hold 30% to 40%. The sequencing sample was made of CD4+ T cells from blood, cultured in vitro. These receptors all stem from a human donor who had recovered from COVID-19.

V and J are TRBV6-5 and TRBJ2-4, with D unresolved. This CDR3 spans 13 amino acids. Germline assignment: CDR1 MNHEY and CDR2 SVGAGI. V lost 3 bases, J lost 9 bases, and 12 bases lay in between. The CDR3 nucleotides are TGTGCCAGCAGTTATCAAAAGGACGCCATTCAGTACTTC. It encodes CASSYQKDAIQYF.

This chain uses TRBV19 with TRBJ2-3; D is undetermined. This CDR3 comprises 14 residues. The V gene's germline CDR1 is LNHDA and CDR2 SQIVND (reference sequence). Trimming took 5 bases from V and 2 from J, leaving 11 bases between them. The CDR3 coding sequence is TGTGCCAGTAGTCCGGCTACCATCACAGATACGCAGTATTTT. It yields the protein CASSPATITDTQYF.

Sample share makes this clonotype medium-sized (0.01 to 0.1%). The chain uses TRBV30 and TRBJ2-3, with 8 bases lining up with TRBD2. Germline CDR1 and CDR2: GTSNPN and SVGIG (reference sequence). Trimming took 4 bases from V and 2 from J; bases not matched to a gene: 8. This CDR3 has 15 residues. The CDR3 DNA follows: TGTGCCTGGACGCGCCTAGCGGGCTCCACAGATACGCAGTATTTT. It yields the protein CAWTRLAGSTDTQYF.